These T cell receptor beta chains were read from a single sample in a study of blood T cell repertoires in COVID-19. Sequenced by immunoSEQ multiplex PCR; TCRdb stores in-frame clones only, minus some. The sample records 140,000 to 150,000 clones, nearly 90% being singletons. The specimen sequenced was peripheral blood. These receptor sequences come from a man aged 70-80 years with acute or convalescent COVID-19. Both conserved end residues are part of each CDR3. Rows may omit the clone size; those that give it use once, few, many or a size class.

size: NA; V: TRBV18; J: TRBJ1-3; CDR3: CASSPITGSDTIYF
size: few; V: TRBV5-6; J: TRBJ1-2; CDR3: CASIELDRSYGYTF
size: NA; V: TRBV6-6; J: TRBJ2-7; CDR3: CASSTQGREDEQYF
size: once; V: TRBV7-6; J: TRBJ2-1; CDR3: CASSQSPAGNEQFF
size: few; V: TRBV20-1; J: TRBJ1-2; CDR3: CSASTVYTF
size: NA; V: TRBV19; J: TRBJ1-1; CDR3: CASSIEGRGSEAFF
size: NA; V: TRBV5-4; J: TRBJ2-7; CDR3: CASSLVQRPYEQYF
size: NA; V: TRBV5-1; J: TRBJ1-6; CDR3: CASSAGTGGSPLHF
size: NA; V: TRBV11-1; J: TRBJ2-1; CDR3: CASSLARTSGGNEQFF
size: NA; V: TRBV3-1/TRBV3-2; J: TRBJ2-3; CDR3: CASRVQGATDTQYF
size: NA; V: TRBV11-2; J: TRBJ2-7; CDR3: CASSIKRGVGRVSYEQYF
size: NA; V: TRBV4-1; J: TRBJ1-2; CDR3: CASSRGQEGYTF
size: NA; V: TRBV10-3; J: TRBJ2-1; CDR3: CAISEPQRGGLPEQFF
size: NA; V: TRBV5-1; J: TRBJ1-6; CDR3: CASSPTGQGNSPLHF
size: NA; V: TRBV29-1; J: TRBJ2-1; CDR3: CSVVAQGGNEQFF
size: NA; V: TRBV3-1/TRBV3-2; J: TRBJ2-7; CDR3: CASSPRSSGSYEQYF
size: NA; V: TRBV7-2; J: TRBJ2-1; CDR3: CASSLGRRGYNEQFF
size: NA; V: TRBV29-1; J: TRBJ2-7; CDR3: CSVGGDTYEQYF
size: NA; V: TRBV21-1; J: TRBJ2-3; CDR3: CASSKVKAGDPDTQYF
size: NA; V: TRBV28; J: TRBJ1-1; CDR3: CASRAGGMNTEAFF
size: once; V: TRBV2; J: TRBJ2-4; CDR3: CASSRTGTGVAKNIQYF
size: NA; V: TRBV2; J: TRBJ1-6; CDR3: CASSESGQGGDSPLHF
size: NA; V: TRBV29-1; J: TRBJ2-1; CDR3: CSVLTGRNNEQFF
size: NA; V: TRBV3-1/TRBV3-2; J: TRBJ2-3; CDR3: CASSPSRDTQYF
size: NA; V: TRBV5-1; J: TRBJ1-6; CDR3: CASSFGDRDNSPLHF
size: NA; V: TRBV27; J: TRBJ1-1; CDR3: CATKWGSFGNTEAFF
size: NA; V: TRBV11-2; J: TRBJ2-3; CDR3: CASSLPFRQGGTDTQYF
size: NA; V: TRBV6-4; J: TRBJ1-2; CDR3: CASPGQGSDGYTF
size: NA; V: TRBV2; J: TRBJ1-5; CDR3: CASSEGRVGQPQHF
size: NA; V: TRBV21-1; J: TRBJ2-3; CDR3: CASSKRVGTSHPDTQYF
size: NA; V: TRBV28; J: TRBJ1-1; CDR3: CASSPRGRHTEAFF
size: NA; V: TRBV10-2; J: TRBJ1-6; CDR3: CASSDGGLSYNSPLHF
size: NA; V: TRBV2; J: TRBJ2-7; CDR3: CASSVRHVNEQYF
size: NA; V: TRBV7-6; J: TRBJ2-2; CDR3: CASSLVAGGTTGELFF
size: NA; V: TRBV14; J: TRBJ2-1; CDR3: CASSQVLRLSSYNEQFF
size: NA; V: TRBV24-1; J: TRBJ2-7; CDR3: CATARKTGYRYEQYF
size: NA; V: TRBV24-1; J: TRBJ2-2; CDR3: CATSGPLGTATGGELFF
size: NA; V: TRBV6-6; J: TRBJ1-6; CDR3: CASSNPGLNSPLHF
size: NA; V: TRBV28; J: TRBJ1-2; CDR3: CASSLTMGQGIGYTF
size: NA; V: TRBV2; J: TRBJ1-5; CDR3: CASSPGTGNVGIQPQHF
size: NA; V: TRBV20-1; J: TRBJ1-1; CDR3: CSALPDTEAFF
size: NA; V: TRBV6-5; J: TRBJ2-3; CDR3: CASSLQGGAKDTQYF
size: NA; V: TRBV5-1; J: TRBJ2-1; CDR3: CASSLDQGNEQFF
size: NA; V: TRBV5-1; J: TRBJ2-5; CDR3: CASSLGGGETQYF
size: NA; V: TRBV7-2; J: TRBJ2-7; CDR3: CASSLQAGNLVEQYF
size: NA; V: TRBV6-1; J: TRBJ1-1; CDR3: CASSDPQGADTEAFF
size: NA; V: TRBV27; J: TRBJ1-1; CDR3: CASRPIDRNTEAFF
size: NA; V: TRBV19; J: TRBJ2-2; CDR3: CASSIPLGQGRNGELFF
size: NA; V: TRBV6-4; J: TRBJ1-2; CDR3: CASSDSTGGIGYTF
size: NA; V: TRBV7-2; J: TRBJ2-7; CDR3: CASSPKAGLEQYF
size: NA; V: TRBV5-1; J: TRBJ1-1; CDR3: CASSGTADMNTEAFF
size: NA; V: TRBV5-4; J: TRBJ2-1; CDR3: CASSLGRLSSYNEQFF
size: NA; V: TRBV5-5; J: TRBJ2-3; CDR3: CASSFSGGTDTQYF
size: NA; V: TRBV5-1; J: TRBJ1-4; CDR3: CASSPEGQASRKLFF
size: NA; V: TRBV5-6; J: TRBJ1-2; CDR3: CASSLRGSAYGYTF